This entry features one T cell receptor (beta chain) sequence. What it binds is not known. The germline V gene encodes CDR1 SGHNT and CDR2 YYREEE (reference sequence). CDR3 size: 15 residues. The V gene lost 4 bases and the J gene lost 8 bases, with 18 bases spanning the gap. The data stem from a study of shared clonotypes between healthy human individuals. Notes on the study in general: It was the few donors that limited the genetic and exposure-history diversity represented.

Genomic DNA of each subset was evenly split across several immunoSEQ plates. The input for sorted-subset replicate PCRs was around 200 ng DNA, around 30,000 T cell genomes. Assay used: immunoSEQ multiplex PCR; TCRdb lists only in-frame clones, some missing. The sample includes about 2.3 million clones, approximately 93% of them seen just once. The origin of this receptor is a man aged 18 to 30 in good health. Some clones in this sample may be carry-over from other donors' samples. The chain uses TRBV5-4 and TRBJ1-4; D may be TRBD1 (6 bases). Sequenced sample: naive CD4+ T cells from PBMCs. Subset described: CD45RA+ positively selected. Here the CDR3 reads CASSKKGGGDEKLFF. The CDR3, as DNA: TGTGCCAGCAGCAAAAAAGGAGGGGGAGACGAAAAACTGTTTTTT.